A selection of T cell receptor beta chains follows, all from one sample in a study of blood T cell repertoires in COVID-19. The repertoire was sequenced with immunoSEQ multiplex PCR; TCRdb's copy has only in-frame clones and lacks some. Altogether a few hundred thousand clones are present, roughly nine tenths being singletons, with the ten largest covering roughly 4.5%. Sequenced sample: peripheral blood. These receptor sequences come from a woman aged 40 to 50 who had recovered from COVID-19. Both conserved end residues are part of each CDR3. The order of the fields is J gene, clone size, D gene, V gene, CDR3 length, CDR3 protein, CDR3 DNA. A D gene is named only where the DNA matches it firmly. Clone size is given for some rows only: seen once, a few or many times, or a class if the clone is expanded.

TRBJ2-3,once,-,TRBV3-1/TRBV3-2,14,CASGLRRSPDTQYF,TGTGCCAGCGGGTTGAGGAGATCTCCAGATACGCAGTATTTT
TRBJ1-2,-,TRBD1,TRBV30,11,CALSGGGGYTF,TGTGCCCTTTCAGGGGGCGGGGGCTACACCTTC
TRBJ1-2,-,TRBD1,TRBV19,14,CASKGIGTENGYTF,TGTGCCAGTAAAGGTATAGGGACAGAAAATGGCTACACCTTC
TRBJ2-5,-,-,TRBV5-1,14,CASSDWTEQETQYF,TGCGCCAGCAGCGATTGGACAGAGCAAGAGACCCAGTACTTC
TRBJ1-1,-,TRBD1,TRBV18,15,CASSGTGGGDTEAFF,TGTGCCAGCTCAGGGACAGGGGGCGGTGACACTGAAGCTTTCTTT
TRBJ2-3,-,-,TRBV4-3,15,CASSPRAGTGDTQYF,TGCGCCAGCAGCCCCCGGGCGGGAACAGGAGATACGCAGTATTTT
TRBJ2-1,-,TRBD1,TRBV11-2,13,CATRTGGNNEQFF,TGTGCCACTCGGACAGGGGGCAATAATGAGCAGTTCTTC
TRBJ2-1,-,TRBD1,TRBV6-5,14,CASSSRDRGNEQFF,TGTGCCAGCAGTTCCCGGGACAGGGGCAATGAGCAGTTCTTC
TRBJ2-7,-,TRBD2,TRBV5-1,15,CASSPGGGNSYEQYF,TGCGCCAGCAGCCCCGGGGGGGGTAACTCCTACGAGCAGTACTTC
TRBJ2-5,-,-,TRBV7-8,16,CASSRGRSANQETQYF,TGTGCCAGCAGCCGAGGTAGGAGCGCGAACCAAGAGACCCAGTACTTC
TRBJ2-7,once,-,TRBV6-5,14,CASSLGEDAYEQYF,TGTGCCAGCAGCCTCGGGGAGGATGCCTACGAGCAGTACTTC
TRBJ2-1,-,-,TRBV12-3/TRBV12-4,11,CASSLQNEQFF,TGTGCCAGCAGTTTACAAAATGAGCAGTTCTTC
TRBJ1-2,-,TRBD1,TRBV5-4,18,CASNSRGTGGATNYGYTF,TGTGCCAGCAACTCGAGGGGGACAGGGGGCGCAACCAACTATGGCTACACCTTC
TRBJ1-1,-,TRBD1,TRBV28,15,CASRRRDREIAEAFF,TGTGCCAGCAGACGCCGGGACAGGGAAATCGCTGAAGCTTTCTTT
TRBJ2-4,few,-,TRBV10-1,14,CASSESGVQNIQYF,TGCGCCAGCAGTGAGTCAGGGGTCCAAAACATTCAGTACTTC
TRBJ1-3,-,-,TRBV27,15,CASSPSGRGWNTIYF,TGTGCCAGCAGTCCCTCAGGACGAGGGTGGAACACCATATATTTT
TRBJ2-2,-,TRBD2,TRBV7-9,16,CAGQGLAGANTGELFF,TGTGCCGGACAAGGACTAGCGGGGGCCAACACCGGGGAGCTGTTTTTT
TRBJ2-5,-,-,TRBV4-3,13,CASSQGLLETQYF,TGCGCCAGCAGCCAAGGCTTACTAGAGACCCAGTACTTC
TRBJ1-3,-,-,TRBV7-2,15,CASSSRTDLGNTIYF,TGTGCCAGCAGCAGCCGGACAGATCTCGGAAACACCATATATTTT
TRBJ2-1,-,-,TRBV7-8,15,CASSFRDRPNNEQFF,TGTGCCAGCAGCTTCAGAGACAGACCAAACAATGAGCAGTTCTTC
TRBJ2-1,-,-,TRBV5-1,11,CASSLQVEQFF,TGCGCCAGCAGCTTGCAGGTTGAGCAGTTCTTC
TRBJ1-4,once,-,TRBV3-1/TRBV3-2,13,CASSRGFGEKLFF,TGTGCCAGCAGCAGGGGATTTGGAGAAAAACTGTTTTTT
TRBJ1-6,-,TRBD1,TRBV19,14,CASRRDRGNSPLHF,TGTGCCAGTAGGAGGGACAGGGGTAATTCACCCCTCCACTTT
TRBJ1-3,-,-,TRBV19,14,CASSILSSGNTIYF,TGTGCCAGTAGTATATTGAGCTCTGGAAACACCATATATTTT
TRBJ2-7,once,TRBD1,TRBV20-1,16,CSASIPQGQRAYEQYF,TGCAGTGCTAGTATCCCCCAGGGACAGCGAGCCTACGAGCAGTACTTC
TRBJ1-2,-,TRBD1,TRBV4-2,17,CASSQTGDRAKGYGYTF,TGTGCCAGCAGCCAAACTGGGGACAGGGCAAAGGGCTATGGCTACACCTTC
TRBJ2-6,-,TRBD2,TRBV5-4,18,CASSLGLAVSSGANVLTF,TGTGCCAGCAGCTTGGGACTAGCGGTGAGCTCTGGGGCCAACGTCCTGACTTTC
TRBJ1-1,-,TRBD1,TRBV5-4,14,CASSPRDRVTEAFF,TGTGCCAGCAGCCCCCGGGACAGGGTGACTGAAGCTTTCTTT
TRBJ2-3,-,-,TRBV7-2,12,CASSITTDTQYF,TGTGCCAGCAGCATCACTACAGATACGCAGTATTTT
TRBJ2-5,-,TRBD1,TRBV6-5,15,CASSPGTGGVETQYF,TGTGCCAGCAGTCCGGGGACAGGGGGCGTGGAGACCCAGTACTTC
TRBJ1-5,-,-,TRBV19,15,CASSTTGHSNQPQHF,TGTGCCAGTAGTACGACAGGACATAGCAATCAGCCCCAGCATTTT
TRBJ2-1,-,TRBD2,TRBV5-1,16,CASSRAGGPQLDEQFF,TGCGCCAGCAGCCGAGCGGGGGGCCCGCAGTTGGATGAGCAGTTCTTC
TRBJ1-2,-,-,TRBV2,13,CASSARRDYGYTF,TGTGCCAGCAGTGCGCGTCGAGACTATGGCTACACCTTC
TRBJ2-1,few,TRBD2,TRBV28,15,CASFPLAGVQNEQFF,TGTGCCAGCTTCCCGCTAGCGGGAGTGCAGAATGAGCAGTTCTTC
TRBJ1-6,once,-,TRBV28,12,CASRNGDSPLHF,TGTGCCAGCAGGAACGGGGATTCACCCCTCCACTTT
TRBJ2-1,-,TRBD2,TRBV13,15,CASSRTSGGDNEQFF,TGTGCCAGCAGTCGGACTAGCGGGGGGGACAATGAGCAGTTCTTC
TRBJ1-4,-,TRBD1,TRBV9,15,CASSPGDRNNEKLFF,TGTGCCAGCAGCCCCGGGGACAGGAATAATGAAAAACTGTTTTTT
TRBJ1-4,-,TRBD1,TRBV11-3,16,CASSSPWTGENEKLFF,TGTGCCAGCAGCTCCCCCTGGACAGGGGAAAATGAAAAACTGTTTTTT
TRBJ1-1,once,-,TRBV29-1,11,CSVERNTEAFF,TGCAGCGTTGAGAGGAACACTGAAGCTTTCTTT
TRBJ1-1,-,-,TRBV7-8,15,CASSLGRVPSEEAFF,TGTGCCAGCAGCTTAGGCAGGGTTCCATCGGAAGAAGCTTTCTTT
TRBJ1-1,-,TRBD1,TRBV5-1,14,CASSREGQGTEAFF,TGCGCCAGCAGCCGGGAGGGACAGGGCACTGAAGCTTTCTTT
TRBJ1-2,-,TRBD1,TRBV18,13,CASSPTGAYGYTF,TGTGCCAGCTCACCCACAGGGGCCTATGGCTACACCTTC
TRBJ2-1,-,-,TRBV9,15,CASSVAGSPYNEQFF,TGTGCCAGCAGCGTAGCGGGATCTCCCTACAATGAGCAGTTCTTC
TRBJ2-1,-,TRBD2,TRBV6-5,15,CASSSTGGRYNEQFF,TGTGCCAGCAGTTCCACGGGAGGGCGCTACAATGAGCAGTTCTTC
TRBJ2-3,-,-,TRBV9,14,CASSVFGSTDTQYF,TGTGCCAGCAGCGTATTCGGGAGCACAGATACGCAGTATTTT
TRBJ1-6,-,-,TRBV10-3,13,CAISGRDNSPLHF,TGTGCCATCAGTGGCAGGGATAATTCACCCCTCCACTTT
TRBJ2-3,-,-,TRBV29-1,10,CSVRQDTQYF,TGCAGCGTGAGACAGGATACGCAGTATTTT
TRBJ2-1,-,TRBD2,TRBV19,16,CASSSWISGRAHEQFF,TGTGCCAGTAGTTCCTGGATCAGCGGGAGGGCACATGAGCAGTTCTTC
TRBJ1-1,few,TRBD1,TRBV2,13,CASLQGARTEAFF,TGTGCCAGCCTTCAGGGGGCGAGGACTGAAGCTTTCTTT
TRBJ2-2,-,TRBD1,TRBV24-1,17,CATSDPTTGGDTGELFF,TGTGCCACCAGTGATCCTACGACAGGGGGTGACACCGGGGAGCTGTTTTTT
TRBJ2-1,-,-,TRBV6-2/TRBV6-3,13,CASSPVDTGKQFF,TGTGCCAGCAGCCCGGTTGACACAGGCAAGCAGTTCTTC
TRBJ1-2,few,TRBD1,TRBV19,13,CASQLGQGNGYTF,TGTGCCAGTCAGCTAGGACAGGGAAATGGCTACACCTTC
TRBJ2-5,-,-,TRBV6-5,13,CASTELNQETQYF,TGTGCCAGCACCGAACTGAACCAAGAGACCCAGTACTTC
TRBJ2-1,-,TRBD1,TRBV5-1,15,CASSLGDREYNEQFF,TGCGCCAGCAGCTTGGGAGACAGGGAATACAATGAGCAGTTCTTC